This T cell receptor beta chain emerged from a study of shared clonotypes between healthy human individuals. CD45RO-negative CD8 cells positively selected for CCR7 made up the naive population, which excluded terminally differentiated effector memory CD45RA+ cells. Method: immunoSEQ multiplex PCR; TCRdb's copy keeps in-frame clones and lacks some. The sample consists of roughly 590,000 clones, roughly 96% of them appearing once. V trimming: 3 bases; J trimming: 2 bases; junction bases outside the gene matches: 5. Germline V gene lookup returns CDR1 MGHRA and CDR2 YSYEKL. CDR3 length: 15 amino acids. The sequence came from a woman aged 25-40 years in good health. The chain uses TRBV4-1 and TRBJ2-7; 9 bases map to TRBD1. The specimen was naive CD8+ T cells sorted from blood. The CDR3 loop is CASSHGTGFTYEQYF. Here the CDR3 DNA reads TGCGCCAGCAGCCACGGGACAGGGTTTACCTACGAGCAGTACTTC.